A single sample gave rise to the 13 T cell receptor beta chains below, sequenced in a study of blood T cell repertoires in COVID-19. Method: immunoSEQ multiplex PCR; TCRdb's copy keeps in-frame clones and lacks some. The table shows about 260,000 clones, with approximately 85% occurring only once. The source material was PBMCs or T cells enriched from blood (not recorded which). All receptors derive from a woman aged 45 to 65 who had recovered from COVID-19.

The chain couples TRBV6-2 or TRBV6-3 to TRBJ1-1; no clear D gene. Germline CDR1 and CDR2: MNHEY and SVGEGT. This CDR3 is built from 14 residues. V was shortened by 2 bases and J by 3 bases, with 10 bases between the two germline ends. CDR3 region: CASSYSPGYTEAFF. CDR3 coding DNA: TGTGCCAGCAGTTACAGTCCGGGGTACACTGAAGCTTTCTTT.

This clone was detected only a few times. The V and J genes are TRBV4-1 and TRBJ2-3; no firm D call. Trimming shortened V by 0 bases and J by 5 bases, and 9 bases separated the two germline ends. The length of the CDR3 is 14 residues. Germline V gene sequence: CDR1 MGHRA, CDR2 YSYEKL. CDR3 sequence reads: CASSQDWLVDTQYF. The CDR3 DNA follows: TGCGCCAGCAGCCAAGACTGGCTAGTAGATACGCAGTATTTT.

This chain connects TRBV13 to TRBJ1-1, with a weak D call TRBD1 (5 bases). V lost 3 bases and J lost 5, with 16 bases in between. CDR1 and CDR2 (germline): PRHDT, FYEKMQ (reference sequence). The CDR3 has 15 residues. The CDR3 region is CASSLIRQGGTEAFF. In nucleotides, the CDR3 is TGTGCCAGCAGCTTGATTCGTCAGGGAGGTACTGAAGCTTTCTTT.

The V call is TRBV28, the J call TRBJ2-5; D remains ambiguous. This CDR3 region has 13 residues. Germline V gene lookup returns CDR1 MDHEN and CDR2 SYDVKM. The V and J ends lost 8 bases and 2 bases respectively, with 12 bases between them. The CDR3 DNA sequence: TGTGCCAGCCTGGCAGTCCGACAAGAGACCCAGTACTTC. It codes for CASLAVRQETQYF.

The chain is built from TRBV6-5 and TRBJ2-7, with D hard to call. The CDR3 runs 14 residues. In germline, CDR1 is MNHEY, CDR2 SVGAGI. V was pared by 4 bases and J by 1 base, with 11 bases between. CDR3 region: CASSSVGRSYEQYF. In DNA, the CDR3 is TGTGCCAGCAGTTCCGTGGGCAGATCCTACGAGCAGTACTTC.

The rearrangement uses TRBV27 and TRBJ2-7; 13 bases align to TRBD2. Germline loops: CDR1 MNHEY, CDR2 SMNVEV (reference sequence). This CDR3 is 15 amino acids long. The V gene end was trimmed by 5 bases and the J gene end by 4 bases; junction bases not matched to a gene: 5. The CDR3 nucleotides are TGTGCCAGCAGTGTACTAGCGGGGGGGATATACGAGCAGTACTTC. Translated, it gives CASSVLAGGIYEQYF.

V is TRBV12-3 or TRBV12-4 and J is TRBJ2-4; D is perhaps TRBD1 (6 bases). Trimming removed 5 bases from V and 13 bases from J, with 15 bases in between. The CDR3 length is 12 residues. For the CDR3, the DNA is TGTGCCAGCAGTCGACAGGCTGGGTCCCAGTACTTC. It yields the protein CASSRQAGSQYF.

A word on this clone: The same CDR3 arises from other DNA sequences in this sample as well. J is TRBJ1-5 and V is TRBV30, with TRBD1 matching 8 bases. This CDR3 comprises 13 residues. Unmatched junction bases numbered 1, after V lost 0 bases and J lost 6 bases. Germline-derived CDR1 and CDR2 are GTSNPN and SVGIG (reference sequence). The CDR3 nucleotides read TGTGCCTGGAGTGTACAGGGGGGTCAGCCCCAGCATTTT. Amino acid sequence: CAWSVQGGQPQHF.

This clone was found a few times. This chain links TRBV4-1 with TRBJ2-7, with 8 bases lining up with TRBD1. This CDR3 has 15 amino acids. Looked up from germline, CDR1 is MGHRA and CDR2 is YSYEKL. V trimming: 3 bases; J trimming: 6 bases; junction bases outside the gene matches: 10. CDR3 bases: TGCGCCAGCAGCCAGGACAGGGAATTTGCGTCCGAGCAGTACTTC. This gives the protein CASSQDREFASEQYF.

The rearrangement joins TRBV6-5 to TRBJ2-1, with D unclear. The V gene lost 7 bases and the J gene lost 0 bases, with 7 bases spanning the gap. The germline CDR1 and CDR2 sequences are MNHEY and SVGAGI. This CDR3 comprises 13 residues. In DNA, the CDR3 is TGTGCCAGCACCCAACTCTCCTACAATGAGCAGTTCTTC. It translates to CASTQLSYNEQFF.

Concerning this clone: Sequence at one end of the junction differs from germline and may be a read error. This chain uses TRBV27 with TRBJ1-5; 9 bases match TRBD1. Germline V lookup: CDR1 MNHEY, CDR2 SMNVEV (reference sequence). The CDR3 has 16 residues. This chain's CDR3 is CASSLSNTPGQGTELF. The CDR3 DNA sequence: TGTGCCAGCAGTTTATCCAACACCCCTGGACAGGGGACGGAGTTATTT.

The chain has TRBV7-9 and TRBJ1-1, with D maybe TRBD1 (5 bases). Per the germline V gene, CDR1 is SEHNR and CDR2 is FQNEAQ (reference sequence). The CDR3 runs to 14 residues. The V and J ends lost 9 bases and 0 bases respectively, with 14 bases between them. Here the CDR3 reads CASGDSNMNTEAFF. The CDR3, as DNA: TGTGCCAGTGGAGACAGCAACATGAACACTGAAGCTTTCTTT.

The rearrangement links TRBV19 to TRBJ1-1, with unresolved D. Per germline, CDR1 LNHDA and CDR2 SQIVND (reference sequence). CDR3 length: 15 residues. Trimming took 0 bases from V and 4 from J, leaving 12 bases between them. This CDR3 is CASSIDLGGPTEAFF. In DNA, the CDR3 is TGTGCCAGTAGTATAGATCTCGGAGGGCCCACTGAAGCTTTCTTT.